The clone carrying this T cell receptor (beta chain) was recorded a few times. Assay used: immunoSEQ multiplex PCR; TCRdb lists only in-frame clones, some missing. This table holds some 420,000 clones, 75% to 90% found once. The cohort comprised adults aged about 18 to 90 years residing in approximately 25 US areas. The study assigned cohorts using participant-reported clinical history. Cohort 3 recovery required two negative PCRs, clearance, or symptom resolution. This record comes from a study of blood T cell repertoires in COVID-19. About the study: Spain, Italy and the United States supplied samples that represented acute and convalescent COVID-19.

The CDR3 spans 13 residues. V shed 7 bases, J shed 5 bases, and the junction held 5 bases outside the gene matches. The genes are TRBV12-3 or TRBV12-4 and TRBJ1-5; 7 bases align to TRBD1. The receptor was isolated from a man under 40 who had recovered from COVID-19. The sequenced sample consisted of PBMCs or T cells enriched from blood (not recorded which). CDR3 amino acids: CASKQGPYQPQHF. The DNA of the CDR3 is TGTGCCAGCAAACAGGGGCCCTATCAGCCCCAGCATTTT.